This TCR beta chain is from a study of cytomegalovirus exposure and HLA in healthy donors. The PCR was carried out with 60 Vbeta primers and 13 Jbeta primers. Sequenced by immunoSEQ multiplex PCR; TCRdb stores in-frame clones only, minus some. In the table there are about 43,000 clones, around 62% of which are singletons. Details on this clone: Its specificity is unknown.

The length of the CDR3 is 15 residues. The junction had 2 bases not matched to a gene; V was cut back by 0 bases and J by 3 bases. Germline V lookup: CDR1 MNHEY, CDR2 SVGAGI. Donors in the study were healthy people who gave bone marrow. General study findings and limits: Analyses of presence and absence presupposed an approximately uniform sequencing depth across donors. In a later analysis, at a false discovery rate of 0.05, fewer than 20,000 TCR beta sequences were associated with HLA alleles.

V and J are TRBV6-5 and TRBJ2-5; 9 bases are shared with TRBD1. Sample: PBMCs. The clonotype comes from a human donor in good health. The CDR3 protein is CASSYSRDREETQYF. In DNA, the CDR3 is TGTGCCAGCAGTTACTCGCGGGACAGGGAAGAGACCCAGTACTTC.